Listed below are T cell receptor beta chains from one sample, sequenced in a study of CD8 T cells in ankylosing spondylitis. MiXCR was run by TCRdb on the 5' RACE reads, yielding one entry per CDR3 protein. The data contain about 750,000 distinct CDR3 sequences, around 20% of them singletons. The sequencing sample was made of blood, either unsorted or a sorted T cell fraction (not recorded which). The receptors were gathered from a male donor with ankylosing spondylitis. Both conserved end residues are part of each CDR3. The D gene is left open where the match is weak. For some rows the clone size is stated as once, few or many, or as a class when expanded; others skip it.

J gene	clone size	V gene	D gene	CDR3 DNA	CDR3 protein
TRBJ2-5	few	TRBV15	NA	TGTGCCACCAGCAGGACAGCCCAAGAGACCCAGTACTTC	CATSRTAQETQYF
TRBJ1-1	few	TRBV5-1	NA	TGCGCCAGCAGCACCGGGACCTCTACCTTTAGCGCTGAAGCTTTCTTT	CASSTGTSTFSAEAFF
TRBJ1-2	NA	TRBV19	NA	TGTGCCAGTAGCCAGACAGGAGGGGGCTATGGCTACACCTTC	CASSQTGGGYGYTF
TRBJ2-2	many	TRBV29-1	TRBD1	TGCAGCGTCCTGACGCGGGACAGGGGCCCGAACACCGGGGAGCTGTTTTTT	CSVLTRDRGPNTGELFF
TRBJ2-2	NA	TRBV18	NA	TGTGCCAGCTCGAAAACGGGCGGGGAGCTGTTTTTT	CASSKTGGELFF
TRBJ2-3	few	TRBV7-9	TRBD2	TGTGCCAGCAGCTTACTTCCAGCGGGAGGGCCGGGAGATACGCAGTATTTT	CASSLLPAGGPGDTQYF
TRBJ1-4	NA	TRBV6-2/TRBV6-3	TRBD1	TGTGCCAGCACCACGCGGGGACAGCCGAATGAAAAACTGTTTTTT	CASTTRGQPNEKLFF
TRBJ2-1	NA	TRBV5-1	NA	TGCGCCACCTCACCAAGCTCGATTTCCCGGGGTGCTGAGCAGTTCTTC	CATSPSSISRGAEQFF
TRBJ2-5	few	TRBV16	TRBD2	TGTGCCAGCAGTCGTAGGACAGCAAGACTAGCGGGTCAAGGGGAGACCCAGTACTTC	CASSRRTARLAGQGETQYF
TRBJ1-5	NA	TRBV16	TRBD1	TGTGCCAGCAGCCCAGACAGGGTACGTCAGCCCCAGCATTTT	CASSPDRVRQPQHF
TRBJ2-3	NA	TRBV4-3	TRBD2	TGCGCCAGCAGCCAAGATGGGCTAGCGGGAGGGCCCGACTCGACAGATACGCAGTATTTT	CASSQDGLAGGPDSTDTQYF
TRBJ2-1	NA	TRBV7-6	NA	TGTGCCAGCAGCTTATGGCAGGGTGGGGAGCAGTTCTTC	CASSLWQGGEQFF
TRBJ1-1	few	TRBV4-2	NA	TGTGCCAGCAGCCTAGGACAGCGATCGAACACTGAAGCTTTCTTT	CASSLGQRSNTEAFF
TRBJ1-5	once	TRBV20-1	TRBD1	TGCAGTGCTAGAGATCTGGACAGGGACGGGTTGCGAGCCCAGCATTTT	CSARDLDRDGLRAQHF
TRBJ2-5	NA	TRBV5-1	TRBD2	TGCGCCAGCAGCCTTAGCGGGACGAGGGAAGTGATCCAGTACTTC	CASSLSGTREVIQYF
TRBJ2-7	many	TRBV5-1	TRBD2	TGCGCCAGCAGCTTTAAGGGACTAGCGGCGGGGGAGCAGTACTTC	CASSFKGLAAGEQYF
TRBJ1-2	NA	TRBV3-1	TRBD1	TGTGCCAGCAGCGTTCGACAGGGCAACTATGGCTACACCTTC	CASSVRQGNYGYTF
TRBJ2-7	few	TRBV18	TRBD2	TGTGCCAGCTCCCCAGGGAGGGACGAGCAGTACTTC	CASSPGRDEQYF
TRBJ2-1	NA	TRBV12-3/TRBV12-4	TRBD2	TGTGCCAGCACTACTAGCGGGAGGGCCTTCCAGTTCTTC	CASTTSGRAFQFF
TRBJ2-2	NA	TRBV2	NA	TGTGCCAGCAGTGACGACGGAGGTAGCACCGGGGAGCTGTTTTTT	CASSDDGGSTGELFF